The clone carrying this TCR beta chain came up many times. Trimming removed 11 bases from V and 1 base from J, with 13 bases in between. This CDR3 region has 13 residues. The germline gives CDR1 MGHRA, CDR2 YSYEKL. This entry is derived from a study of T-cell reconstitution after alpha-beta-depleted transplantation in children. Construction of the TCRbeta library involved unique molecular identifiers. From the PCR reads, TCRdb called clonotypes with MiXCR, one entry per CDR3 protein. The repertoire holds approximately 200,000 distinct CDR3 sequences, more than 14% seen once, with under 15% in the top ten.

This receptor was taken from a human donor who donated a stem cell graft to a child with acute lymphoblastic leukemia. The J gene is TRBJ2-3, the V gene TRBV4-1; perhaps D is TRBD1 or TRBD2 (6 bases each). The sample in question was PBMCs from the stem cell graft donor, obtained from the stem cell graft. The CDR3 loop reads CAGGGSRTDTQYF. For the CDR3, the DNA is TGCGCCGGAGGGGGGAGCCGCACAGATACGCAGTATTTT.